These T cell receptor beta chains were read from a single sample in a study of OX40 agonist ivuxolimab in advanced cancers. Sequencing was performed with immunoSEQ multiplex PCR; in TCRdb, only in-frame clones are kept and a portion is missing. The sample records about 82,000 clones, roughly 92% being singletons. The sequences come from CD4+ or CD8+ T cells sorted from blood, collected in a trial of the OX40 agonist ivuxolimab. Every receptor here comes from an adult with an advanced solid tumor such as melanoma, head and neck, liver or kidney cancer. Both conserved end residues are part of each CDR3. The D gene is left open where the match is weak. Rows give clone size only sometimes, using once, few, many, or a class for an expanded clone.

v_call	d_call	j_call	clone_size	cdr3_nt	cdr3_aa
TRBV19	NA	TRBJ2-2	NA	TGTGCCAGTAGTCCTCCAGGGGGGATAAACACCGGGGAGCTGTTTTTT	CASSPPGGINTGELFF
TRBV18	TRBD2	TRBJ2-7	NA	TGTGCCAGCTCACCACGAGCGCAGGGACTAGCCGTAGAGGAGCAGTACTTC	CASSPRAQGLAVEEQYF
TRBV6-1	TRBD2	TRBJ2-3	NA	TGTGCCACCCGGGGGCAGTTTGGTAGCGGGGAAGGGCAGTATTTT	CATRGQFGSGEGQYF
TRBV30	NA	TRBJ2-2	NA	TGTGCCTGTACCGGGGAGCTGTTTTTT	CACTGELFF
TRBV5-6	TRBD1	TRBJ2-3	NA	TGTGCCAGCAGCGACACGGGACAGGGCACAGATACGCAGTATTTT	CASSDTGQGTDTQYF
TRBV19	TRBD1	TRBJ2-5	NA	TGTGCCAGTAGTAATACAGGGGTTGAGACCCAGTACTTC	CASSNTGVETQYF
TRBV7-6	TRBD2	TRBJ2-7	few	TGTGCCAGCAGCTACCGTAGCGGGAGTACCCACGAGCAGTACTTC	CASSYRSGSTHEQYF
TRBV11-1	NA	TRBJ2-3	NA	TGTGCCAGAATATTCGAGACGCAGTATTTT	CARIFETQYF
TRBV5-5	NA	TRBJ1-6	NA	TGTGCCAGCAGCGCCGGGACCCAGGTTTCCCTCCACTTT	CASSAGTQVSLHF
TRBV28	NA	TRBJ2-5	NA	TGTGCCAGCAGCCCTTGGGGGCTGGAGACCCAGTACTTC	CASSPWGLETQYF
TRBV30	NA	TRBJ1-1	NA	TGTGCCTGGAGTGTGGAACCGTCGCGGACGGTGGCTTTCTTT	CAWSVEPSRTVAFF
TRBV7-9	NA	TRBJ2-7	NA	TGTGCCAGCAGCCTTTCGGGGGATTACGAGCAGTACTTC	CASSLSGDYEQYF
TRBV5-4	NA	TRBJ1-5	NA	TGTGCCAGCAGCTCGCAGGGTAATCAGCCCCAGCATTTT	CASSSQGNQPQHF
TRBV5-1	TRBD1	TRBJ1-1	NA	TGCGCCAGCAGCCGGGACAGCTACACTGAAGCTTTCTTT	CASSRDSYTEAFF
TRBV5-6	NA	TRBJ1-1	NA	TGTGCCAGCAGCATATGGGGGAGGGACACTGAAGCTTTCTTT	CASSIWGRDTEAFF
TRBV5-4	TRBD1	TRBJ1-1	once	TGTGCCAGCAGCCGAGGACAGGGGGCCATGAACACTGAAGCTTTCTTT	CASSRGQGAMNTEAFF
TRBV6-1	NA	TRBJ1-2	NA	TGTGCCAGCAGTGCATCAGGGAGCCAGAGCTACACCTTC	CASSASGSQSYTF
TRBV18	TRBD1	TRBJ1-2	NA	TGTGCCAGCTCACCCGGGACAGGGCAGAACTTGCACTATGGCTACACCTTC	CASSPGTGQNLHYGYTF
TRBV2	NA	TRBJ1-5	NA	TGTGCCAGCAGTGAGGGACGCGATCAGCCCCAGCATTTT	CASSEGRDQPQHF
TRBV29-1	NA	TRBJ2-5	once	TGCAGCACCCGGGCAGAGACCCAGTACTTC	CSTRAETQYF
TRBV6-6	TRBD2	TRBJ2-1	NA	TGTGCCAGTAGATCCGGGACTAGCGGAGCCTATGGGCAGTTCTTC	CASRSGTSGAYGQFF
TRBV29-1	NA	TRBJ2-5	few	TGCAGCGTTGCCCAAGAGACCCAGTACTTC	CSVAQETQYF
TRBV7-9	NA	TRBJ2-5	NA	TGTGCCAGCAGCAAGAACACCGAGGGAGAGACCCAGTACTTC	CASSKNTEGETQYF
TRBV19	NA	TRBJ1-3	NA	TGTGCCAGTTGGGGGCCTGGTGGGACGAAGCCCTCCGGAAACACCATATATTTT	CASWGPGGTKPSGNTIYF
TRBV28	TRBD1	TRBJ1-1	NA	TGTGCCAGCATCAGGGGGGGGTTTGAAGACACTGAAGCTTTCTTT	CASIRGGFEDTEAFF
TRBV7-9	TRBD2	TRBJ2-1	NA	TGTGCCAGCAGCTTAGGAGGCGGGAGAACCGATGAGCAGTTCTTC	CASSLGGGRTDEQFF
TRBV6-1	TRBD1	TRBJ1-6	few	TGTGCCAGCAGGGGGACAGGGGAGGGCTCACCCCTCCACTTT	CASRGTGEGSPLHF
TRBV5-1	TRBD1	TRBJ2-4	NA	TGCGCCAGCAGCTTAGACAGGGGGGCCAAAAACATTCAGTACTTC	CASSLDRGAKNIQYF
TRBV6-1	TRBD1	TRBJ2-7	NA	TGTGCCAGCAGTGGAGACAGGGGGCGATCCTACGAGCAGTACTTC	CASSGDRGRSYEQYF
TRBV2	NA	TRBJ1-4	once	TGTGCCAGCAGTGTTTCCGGTCCATCGGTAGGTGAAAAACTGTTTTTT	CASSVSGPSVGEKLFF
TRBV30	NA	TRBJ1-2	NA	TGTGCCTGGAATGCGCGCCCTAACTATGGCTACACCTTC	CAWNARPNYGYTF
TRBV9	NA	TRBJ1-1	NA	TGTGCCAGCAGCGTAGTGAGGGTGGGCAGCTTGAACACTGAAGCTTTCTTT	CASSVVRVGSLNTEAFF
TRBV19	NA	TRBJ2-3	NA	TGTGCCAGTAGTATTCCGGGAGTCACAGATACGCAGTATTTT	CASSIPGVTDTQYF
TRBV5-1	NA	TRBJ2-2	NA	TGCGCCAGCAGTTTACGGGTCGTTGGGACATCTAACACCGGGGAGCTGTTTTTT	CASSLRVVGTSNTGELFF
TRBV4-1	TRBD2	TRBJ2-7	NA	TGCGCCAGCAGCCAAACCGGGACTAGCGGGAAAAGGAGCTACGAGCAGTACTTC	CASSQTGTSGKRSYEQYF
TRBV9	NA	TRBJ2-7	NA	TGTGCCAGCAGCGTAGTAGGCGGGCGGCCCCTTTACGAGCAGTACTTC	CASSVVGGRPLYEQYF
TRBV30	TRBD1	TRBJ2-5	once	TGTGCCTGGAGTGTGTCAGGGGGATGGATGGGGACCCAGTACTTC	CAWSVSGGWMGTQYF
TRBV5-1	NA	TRBJ2-3	NA	TGCGCCAGCAGCTTGGACCTTGGGACCGGCCGGGATACGCAGTATTTT	CASSLDLGTGRDTQYF
TRBV11-3	TRBD2	TRBJ2-1	NA	TGTGCCAGCAGCTTAGGTTCCTGGGGGGGATCGATCAATGAGCAGTTCTTC	CASSLGSWGGSINEQFF
TRBV2	TRBD2	TRBJ2-7	NA	TGTGCCAGCAAACTAGCGGGGGGGGAGCAGTACTTC	CASKLAGGEQYF
TRBV5-1	TRBD2	TRBJ2-3	NA	TGCGCCAGCGGACTAGCGGGGGGCACAGATACGCAGTATTTT	CASGLAGGTDTQYF
TRBV6-1	TRBD1	TRBJ2-4	NA	TGTGCCAGCAGTGAAAAGGGACAGATGAGAAACATTCAGTACTTC	CASSEKGQMRNIQYF
TRBV10-3	NA	TRBJ1-1	few	TGTGCCATCAGTGAGGGGGCGGTCACTGAAGCTTTCTTT	CAISEGAVTEAFF
TRBV6-1	TRBD2	TRBJ2-3	NA	TGTGCCAGCAGTGGGCTAGCGGGCCCCGGGGATACGCAGTATTTT	CASSGLAGPGDTQYF
TRBV30	TRBD1	TRBJ1-2	few	TGTGCCCCAGACCAGGGGGTTAACTATGGCTACACCTTC	CAPDQGVNYGYTF
TRBV6-5	TRBD2	TRBJ2-7	NA	TGTGCCAGCAGTTACTTAGCTAGCGGGAGACCCTACGAGCAGTACTTC	CASSYLASGRPYEQYF
TRBV25-1	TRBD1	TRBJ2-2	few	TGTGCCAGCAGTGAATTTCGACAGGGTGGTCACGGGGAGCTGTTTTTT	CASSEFRQGGHGELFF
TRBV7-9	NA	TRBJ1-5	NA	TGTGCCAGCAGCTTAGGCGAATCGGCAGCCGGCAATCAGCCCCAGCATTTT	CASSLGESAAGNQPQHF
TRBV5-4	NA	TRBJ1-1	once	TGTGCCAGCAGCTTGGAAGGAATTCGCGCTGAAGCTTTCTTT	CASSLEGIRAEAFF
TRBV2	TRBD1	TRBJ2-7	once	TGTGCCGGCAACCGGGACAGGGGTTACGAGCAGTACTTC	CAGNRDRGYEQYF
TRBV19	NA	TRBJ1-1	few	TGTGCCAGTAGTCTAGACAGGTCGACTGAAGCTTTCTTT	CASSLDRSTEAFF